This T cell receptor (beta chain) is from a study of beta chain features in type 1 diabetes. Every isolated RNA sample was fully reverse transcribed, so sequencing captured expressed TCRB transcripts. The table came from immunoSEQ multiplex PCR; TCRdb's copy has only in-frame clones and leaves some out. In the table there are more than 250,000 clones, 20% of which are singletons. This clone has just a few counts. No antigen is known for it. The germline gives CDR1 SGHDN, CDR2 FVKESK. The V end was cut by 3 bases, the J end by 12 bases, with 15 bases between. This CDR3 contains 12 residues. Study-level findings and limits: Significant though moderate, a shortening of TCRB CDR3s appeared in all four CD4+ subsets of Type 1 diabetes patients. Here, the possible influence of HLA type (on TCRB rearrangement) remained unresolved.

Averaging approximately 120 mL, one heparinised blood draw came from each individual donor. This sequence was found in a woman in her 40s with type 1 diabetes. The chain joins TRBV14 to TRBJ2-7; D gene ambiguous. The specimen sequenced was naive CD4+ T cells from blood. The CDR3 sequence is CASSHEPPRTYF. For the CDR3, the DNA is TGTGCCAGCAGCCATGAGCCTCCTCGTACGTACTTC.